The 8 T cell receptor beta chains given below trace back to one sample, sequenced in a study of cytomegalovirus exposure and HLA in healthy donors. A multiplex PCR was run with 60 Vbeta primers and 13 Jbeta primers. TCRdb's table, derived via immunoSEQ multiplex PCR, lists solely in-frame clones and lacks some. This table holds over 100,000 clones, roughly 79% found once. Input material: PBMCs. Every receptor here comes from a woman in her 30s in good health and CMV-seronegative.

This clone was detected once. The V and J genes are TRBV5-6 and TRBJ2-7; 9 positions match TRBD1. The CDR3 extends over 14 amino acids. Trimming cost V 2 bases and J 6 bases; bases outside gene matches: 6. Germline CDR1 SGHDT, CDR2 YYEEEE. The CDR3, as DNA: TGTGCCAGCAGCTTTGACAGGGGGACGGGCGAGCAGTACTTC. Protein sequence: CASSFDRGTGEQYF.

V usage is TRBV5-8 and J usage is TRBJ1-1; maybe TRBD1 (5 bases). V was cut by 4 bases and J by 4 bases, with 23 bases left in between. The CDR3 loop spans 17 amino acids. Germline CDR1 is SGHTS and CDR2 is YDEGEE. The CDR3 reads CASSRELQGGLSTEAFF. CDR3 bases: TGTGCCAGCAGCAGGGAGCTCCAGGGAGGTTTGAGCACTGAAGCTTTCTTT.

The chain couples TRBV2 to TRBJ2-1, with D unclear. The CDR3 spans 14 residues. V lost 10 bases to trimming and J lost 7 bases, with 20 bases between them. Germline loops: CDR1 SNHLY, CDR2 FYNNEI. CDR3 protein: CATSLVANGNEQFF. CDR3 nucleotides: TGTGCCACCTCCTTGGTAGCCAATGGGAATGAGCAGTTCTTC.

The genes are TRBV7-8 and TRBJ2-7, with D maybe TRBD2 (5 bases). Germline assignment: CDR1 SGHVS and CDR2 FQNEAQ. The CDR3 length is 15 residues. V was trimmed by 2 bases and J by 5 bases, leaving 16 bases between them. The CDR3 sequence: CASSLRNGEIDEQYF. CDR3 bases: TGTGCCAGCAGCTTAAGGAACGGGGAGATCGACGAGCAGTACTTC.

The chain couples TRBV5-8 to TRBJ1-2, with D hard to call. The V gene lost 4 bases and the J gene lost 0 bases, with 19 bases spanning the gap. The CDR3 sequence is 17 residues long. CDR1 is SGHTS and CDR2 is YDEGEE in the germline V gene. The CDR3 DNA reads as TGTGCCAGCAGCAGAGACCGCGGAGGAGGACCTAACTATGGCTACACCTTC. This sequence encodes CASSRDRGGGPNYGYTF.

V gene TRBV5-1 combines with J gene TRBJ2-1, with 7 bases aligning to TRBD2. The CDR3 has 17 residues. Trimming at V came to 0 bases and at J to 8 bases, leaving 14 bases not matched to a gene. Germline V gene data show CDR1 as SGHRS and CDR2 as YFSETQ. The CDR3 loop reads CASSLGAGVGRVYEQFF. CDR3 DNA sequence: TGCGCCAGCAGCTTGGGGGCGGGAGTAGGCCGAGTATATGAGCAGTTCTTC.

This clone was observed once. The CDR3 sequence is CASSYRRTDNYGYTF. In nucleotides, the CDR3 is TGTGCCAGCAGTTATCGGAGGACGGACAACTATGGCTACACCTTC. The chain recombines TRBV6-6 with TRBJ1-2; no reliable D call. V lost 3 bases, J lost 2 bases, and 13 bases lay in between. The CDR3 contains 15 residues. The germline V gene encodes CDR1 MNHNY and CDR2 SVGAGI (reference sequence).

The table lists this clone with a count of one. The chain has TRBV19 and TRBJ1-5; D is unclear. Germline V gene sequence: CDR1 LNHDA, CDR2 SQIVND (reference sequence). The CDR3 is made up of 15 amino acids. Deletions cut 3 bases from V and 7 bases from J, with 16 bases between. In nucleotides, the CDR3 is TGTGCCAGTAGTATCTCCTCACTTGGAGTGCAGCCCCAGCATTTT. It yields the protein CASSISSLGVQPQHF.